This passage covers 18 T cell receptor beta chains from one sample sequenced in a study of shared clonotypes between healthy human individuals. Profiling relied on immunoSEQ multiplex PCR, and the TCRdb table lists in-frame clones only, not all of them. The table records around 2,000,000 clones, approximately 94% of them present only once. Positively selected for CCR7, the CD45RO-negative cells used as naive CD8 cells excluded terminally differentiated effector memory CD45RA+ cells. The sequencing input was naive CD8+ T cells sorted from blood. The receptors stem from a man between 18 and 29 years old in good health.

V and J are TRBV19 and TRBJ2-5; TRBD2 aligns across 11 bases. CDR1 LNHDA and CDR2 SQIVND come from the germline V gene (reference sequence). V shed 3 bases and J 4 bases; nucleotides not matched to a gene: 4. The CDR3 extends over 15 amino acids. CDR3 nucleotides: TGTGCCAGTAGTATCTTTCTAGCGGGGGGAGAGACCCAGTACTTC. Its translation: CASSIFLAGGETQYF.

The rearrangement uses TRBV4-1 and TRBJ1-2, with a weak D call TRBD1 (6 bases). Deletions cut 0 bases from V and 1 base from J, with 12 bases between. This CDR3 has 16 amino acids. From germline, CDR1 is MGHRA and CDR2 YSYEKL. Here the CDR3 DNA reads TGCGCCAGCAGCCAAGATAGGGGGACCTTTAACTATGGCTACACCTTC. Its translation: CASSQDRGTFNYGYTF.

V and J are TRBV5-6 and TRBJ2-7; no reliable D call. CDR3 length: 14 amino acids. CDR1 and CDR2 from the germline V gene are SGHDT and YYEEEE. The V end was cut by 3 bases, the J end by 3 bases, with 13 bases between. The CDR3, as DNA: TGTGCCAGCAGCTACAGCCAAGAGCTCTACGAGCAGTACTTC. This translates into CASSYSQELYEQYF. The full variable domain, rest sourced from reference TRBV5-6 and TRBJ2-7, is DAGVTQSPTHLIKTRGQQVTLRCSPKSGHDTVSWYQQALGQGPQFIFQYYEEEERQRGNFPDRFSGHQFPNYSSELNVNALLLGDSALYLCASSYSQELYEQYFGPGTRLTVT.

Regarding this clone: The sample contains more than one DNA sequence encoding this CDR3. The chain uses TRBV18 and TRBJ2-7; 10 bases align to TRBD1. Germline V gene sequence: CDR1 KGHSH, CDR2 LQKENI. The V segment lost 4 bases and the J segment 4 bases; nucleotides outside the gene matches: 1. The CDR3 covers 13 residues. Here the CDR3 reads CASSLGQGYEQYF. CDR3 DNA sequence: TGTGCCAGCTCACTGGGACAGGGGTACGAGCAGTACTTC.

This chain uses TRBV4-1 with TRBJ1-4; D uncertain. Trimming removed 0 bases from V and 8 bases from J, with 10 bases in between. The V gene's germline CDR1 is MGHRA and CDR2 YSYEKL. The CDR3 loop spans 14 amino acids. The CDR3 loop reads CASSQEAVAEKLFF. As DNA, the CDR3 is TGCGCCAGCAGCCAAGAGGCAGTCGCCGAAAAACTGTTTTTT.

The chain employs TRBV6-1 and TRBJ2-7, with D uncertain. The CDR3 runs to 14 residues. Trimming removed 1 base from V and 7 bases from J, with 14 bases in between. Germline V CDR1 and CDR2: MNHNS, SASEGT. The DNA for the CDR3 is TGTGCCAGCAGTGAAGGTTTCTGGTCTGAGGAGCAGTACTTC. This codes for CASSEGFWSEEQYF.

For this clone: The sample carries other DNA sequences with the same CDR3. The CDR3 spells CASSVYSGAQETQYF. CDR3 in DNA: TGTGCCAGCAGCGTGTATAGCGGGGCCCAAGAGACCCAGTACTTC. The rearrangement joins TRBV9 to TRBJ2-5; 8 bases align to TRBD2. CDR1 and CDR2 (germline): SGDLS, YYNGEE. The CDR3 spans 15 residues. V was clipped by 2 bases and J by 1 base; unmatched bases: 4.

CDR3 nucleotides: TGTGCCAGCAGTCTCTCGGACAGCTCTGGAAACACCATATATTTT. Its protein product is CASSLSDSSGNTIYF. V and J are TRBV6-5 and TRBJ1-3; a possible D gene is TRBD1 (6 bases). The germline CDR1 and CDR2 sequences are MNHEY and SVGAGI. The CDR3 has 15 amino acids. V lost 5 bases, J lost 0 bases, and 11 bases lay in between.

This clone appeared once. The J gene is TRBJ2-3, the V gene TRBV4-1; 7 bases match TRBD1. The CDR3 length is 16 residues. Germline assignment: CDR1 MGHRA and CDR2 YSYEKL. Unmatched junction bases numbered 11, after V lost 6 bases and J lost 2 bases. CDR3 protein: CASRRIPGTVTDTQYF. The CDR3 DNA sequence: TGCGCCAGCAGGCGAATCCCCGGGACAGTCACAGATACGCAGTATTTT.

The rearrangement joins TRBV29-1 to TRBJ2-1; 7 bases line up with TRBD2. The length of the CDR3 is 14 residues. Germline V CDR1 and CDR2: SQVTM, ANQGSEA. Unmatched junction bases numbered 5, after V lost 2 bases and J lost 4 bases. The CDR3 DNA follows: TGCAGCGTTGAACCGGGGGGTCCGTACAATGAGCAGTTCTTC. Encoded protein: CSVEPGGPYNEQFF.

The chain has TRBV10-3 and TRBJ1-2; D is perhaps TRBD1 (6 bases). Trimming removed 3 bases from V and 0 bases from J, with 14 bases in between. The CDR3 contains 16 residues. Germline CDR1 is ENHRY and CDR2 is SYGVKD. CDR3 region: CAISEGGREANYGYTF. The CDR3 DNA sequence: TGTGCCATCAGTGAAGGGGGAAGAGAAGCTAACTATGGCTACACCTTC.

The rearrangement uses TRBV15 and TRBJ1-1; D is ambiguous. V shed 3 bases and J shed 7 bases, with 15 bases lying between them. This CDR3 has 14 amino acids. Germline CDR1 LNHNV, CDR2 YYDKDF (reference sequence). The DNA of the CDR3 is TGTGCCACCAGCAGTTACGGTGATTGGAGTGAAGCTTTCTTT. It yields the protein CATSSYGDWSEAFF.

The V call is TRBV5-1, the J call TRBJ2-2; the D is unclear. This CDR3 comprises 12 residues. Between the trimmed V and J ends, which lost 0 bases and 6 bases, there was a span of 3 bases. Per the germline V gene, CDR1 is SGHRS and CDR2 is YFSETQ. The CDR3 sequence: CASSLGAGELFF. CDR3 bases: TGCGCCAGCAGCTTGGGGGCCGGGGAGCTGTTTTTT.

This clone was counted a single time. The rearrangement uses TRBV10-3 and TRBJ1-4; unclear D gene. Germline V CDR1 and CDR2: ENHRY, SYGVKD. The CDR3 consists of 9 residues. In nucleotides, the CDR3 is TGTGGGCGGGAAGAAAAACTGTTTTTT. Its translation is CGREEKLFF.

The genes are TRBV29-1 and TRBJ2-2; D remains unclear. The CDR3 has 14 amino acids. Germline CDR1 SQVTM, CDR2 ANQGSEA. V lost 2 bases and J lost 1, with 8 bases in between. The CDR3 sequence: CSVETDLNTGELFF. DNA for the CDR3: TGCAGCGTTGAAACCGACTTGAACACCGGGGAGCTGTTTTTT.

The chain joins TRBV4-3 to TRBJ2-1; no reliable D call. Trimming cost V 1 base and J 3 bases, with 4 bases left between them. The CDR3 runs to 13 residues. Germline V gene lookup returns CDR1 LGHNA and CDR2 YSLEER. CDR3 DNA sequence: TGCGCCAGCAGCCAAGCGCGCTACAATGAGCAGTTCTTC. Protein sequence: CASSQARYNEQFF.

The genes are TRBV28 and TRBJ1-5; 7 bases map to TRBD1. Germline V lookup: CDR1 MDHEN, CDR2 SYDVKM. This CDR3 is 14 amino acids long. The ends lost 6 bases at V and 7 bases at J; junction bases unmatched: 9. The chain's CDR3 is CASRPTGAPQPQHF. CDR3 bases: TGTGCCAGCAGACCTACAGGGGCCCCCCAGCCCCAGCATTTT.

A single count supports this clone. This CDR3 reads CASSYQADSYNEQFF. As DNA, the CDR3 is TGTGCCAGCAGTTACCAGGCGGATTCCTACAATGAGCAGTTCTTC. This chain joins TRBV6-5 and TRBJ2-1, with D unclear. The germline CDR1 and CDR2 sequences are MNHEY and SVGAGI. Trimming removed 2 bases from V and 1 base from J, with 9 bases in between. CDR3 length: 15 amino acids.